A single sample gave rise to the 12 T cell receptor beta chains below, sequenced in a study of T-cell memory formation after mild COVID-19. TCRdb ran MiXCR on the 5' RACE reads and lists one entry per CDR3 protein. The table has around 510,000 distinct CDR3 sequences, about 22% seen once; the top ten hold approximately 8%. What was sequenced was PBMCs or a T cell subset sorted from them (not recorded which). These TCRs come from an adult woman who had mild COVID-19 (a few samples of this study predate the infection). Cell type and time point are not known.

This clonotype has just a few counts. J is TRBJ2-1 and V is TRBV29-1, with 9 bases that match TRBD2. Germline V gene lookup returns CDR1 SQVTM and CDR2 ANQGSEA. Trimming took 3 bases from V and 6 from J; bases not matched to a gene: 12. The CDR3 totals 16 residues. The chain's CDR3 is CSVEFVTSGIRNEQFF. For the CDR3, the DNA is TGCAGCGTTGAGTTTGTGACTAGCGGCATACGCAATGAGCAGTTCTTC.

The genes are TRBV5-4 and TRBJ2-5, with 10 bases fitting TRBD2. The CDR3 extends over 16 amino acids. Trimming removed 1 base from V and 2 bases from J; junction bases left unmatched: 5. Germline V gene lookup returns CDR1 SGHNT and CDR2 YYREEE (reference sequence). CDR3 sequence (DNA): TGTGCCAGCAGCTTGTTCCGGACTAGCGGACAAGAGACCCAGTACTTC. Encoded protein: CASSLFRTSGQETQYF.

The chain couples TRBV7-9 to TRBJ2-3; no firm D call. There are 12 residues in the CDR3. Germline V CDR1 and CDR2: SEHNR, FQNEAQ (reference sequence). V was pared by 6 bases and J by 5 bases, with 9 bases between. Here the CDR3 reads CASRETGDTQYF. In DNA form, the CDR3 reads TGTGCCAGCAGGGAGACCGGAGATACGCAGTATTTT. Combining the CDR3 with reference TRBV7-9 and TRBJ2-3 gives the whole variable domain DTGVSQNPRHKITKRGQNVTFRCDPISEHNRLYWYRQTLGQGPEFLTYFQNEAQLEKSRLLSDRFSAERPKGSFSTLEIQRTEQGDSAMYLCASRETGDTQYFGPGTRLTVL.

The V gene is TRBV3-1, the J gene TRBJ1-4, with D perhaps matching TRBD1 (6 bases). Looked up from germline, CDR1 is LGHDT and CDR2 is YNNKEL (reference sequence). V lost 5 bases to trimming and J lost 5 bases, with 12 bases between them. The CDR3 has 14 residues. The DNA for the CDR3 is TGTGCCAGCAGCACCCGGACAGAAAATGAAAAACTGTTTTTT. Residues: CASSTRTENEKLFF.

The CDR3: CASSSPLLPQHF. CDR3 coding DNA: TGTGCCAGCAGCTCACCTCTCCTGCCCCAGCATTTT. The chain links TRBV6-2 or TRBV6-3 to TRBJ1-5; D gene uncertain. The V gene lost 6 bases and the J gene lost 9 bases, with 12 bases spanning the gap. Germline V gene lookup returns CDR1 MNHEY and CDR2 SVGEGT. This CDR3 is built from 12 residues.

This clonotype was counted ten times or more. V and J are TRBV29-1 and TRBJ2-1; D possibly corresponds to TRBD1 (5 bases). In germline, CDR1 is SQVTM, CDR2 ANQGSEA. CDR3 length equals 14 residues. The V gene lost 4 bases and the J gene lost 0 bases, with 10 bases spanning the gap. DNA of the CDR3: TGCAGCGTTGTGTTAGGGGTCTCCTACAATGAGCAGTTCTTC. This translates into CSVVLGVSYNEQFF.

V usage is TRBV29-1 and J usage is TRBJ2-2; D possibly corresponds to TRBD2 (5 bases). This CDR3 is 15 amino acids long. CDR1 and CDR2 from the germline V gene are SQVTM and ANQGSEA. Trimming took 0 bases from V and 5 from J, leaving 13 bases between them. As DNA, the CDR3 is TGCAGCGTTGAAGATTGGAGGACGGGTACCGGGGAGCTGTTTTTT. Translating gives CSVEDWRTGTGELFF.

The gene calls are TRBV12-3 or TRBV12-4 and TRBJ2-1; 7 nucleotides agree with TRBD2. The V segment lost 6 bases and the J segment 14 bases; nucleotides outside the gene matches: 16. This CDR3 comprises 14 residues. The CDR3 is CASSLGGGPSREFF. In nucleotides, the CDR3 is TGTGCCAGCAGCCTCGGCGGGGGTCCAAGCCGGGAGTTCTTC.

The chain joins TRBV24-1 to TRBJ2-1; D ambiguous. The germline V and J ends were trimmed by 6 bases and 7 bases, with 12 bases remaining between them. From germline, CDR1 is KGHDR and CDR2 SFDVKD. The CDR3 loop spans 13 amino acids. DNA for the CDR3: TGTGCCACCAGTAACACCATGGTTAATGAGCAGTTCTTC. Its protein is CATSNTMVNEQFF.

This clonotype was seen a few times. This chain connects TRBV20-1 to TRBJ2-2; tentatively, D is TRBD2 (6 bases). The germline V gene has CDR1 DFQATT and CDR2 SNEGSKA (reference sequence). V lost 3 bases, J lost 5 bases, and 13 bases lay in between. The CDR3 runs to 14 residues. CDR3 sequence reads: CSARSGVGTGELFF. The CDR3 region has the DNA TGCAGTGCTAGGTCGGGGGTTGGAACCGGGGAGCTGTTTTTT.

This chain connects TRBV4-1 to TRBJ2-1; D not resolved. CDR3 length equals 13 residues. Germline values: CDR1 MGHRA, CDR2 YSYEKL. Trimming cost V 1 base and J 14 bases, with 15 bases left between them. The CDR3 DNA reads as TGCGCCAGCAGCCAAGTAGGCACCGGGCCAAAGTTCTTC. Translating it yields CASSQVGTGPKFF.

CDR3 nucleotides: TGTGCCAGTAGTCCCGGGACTCCCTACACAGATACGCAGTATTTT. Translated, it gives CASSPGTPYTDTQYF. The chain links TRBV19 to TRBJ2-3; maybe TRBD2 (6 bases). The CDR3 has 15 amino acids. Trimming removed 5 bases at V and 2 bases at J, with 14 bases between. Germline lookup yields CDR1 LNHDA and CDR2 SQIVND (reference sequence).